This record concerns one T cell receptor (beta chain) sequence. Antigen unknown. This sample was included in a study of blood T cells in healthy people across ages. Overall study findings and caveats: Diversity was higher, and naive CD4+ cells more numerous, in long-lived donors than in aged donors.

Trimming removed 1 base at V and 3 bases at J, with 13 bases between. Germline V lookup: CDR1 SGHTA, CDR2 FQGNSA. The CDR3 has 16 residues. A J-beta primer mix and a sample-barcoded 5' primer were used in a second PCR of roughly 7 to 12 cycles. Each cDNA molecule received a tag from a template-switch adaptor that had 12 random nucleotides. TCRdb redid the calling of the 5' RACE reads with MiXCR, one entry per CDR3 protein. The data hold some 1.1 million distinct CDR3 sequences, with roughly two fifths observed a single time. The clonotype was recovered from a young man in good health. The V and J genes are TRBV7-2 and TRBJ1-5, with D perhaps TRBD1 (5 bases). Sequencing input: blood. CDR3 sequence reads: CASSLGSGYNNQPQHF. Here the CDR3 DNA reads TGTGCCAGCAGCTTAGGGTCAGGGTACAACAATCAGCCCCAGCATTTT. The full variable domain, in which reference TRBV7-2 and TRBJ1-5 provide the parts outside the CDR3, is GAGVSQSPSNKVTEKGKDVELRCDPISGHTALYWYRQSLGQGLEFLIYFQGNSAPDKSGLPSDRFSAERTGGSVSTLTIQRTQQEDSAVYLCASSLGSGYNNQPQHFGDGTRLSIL.